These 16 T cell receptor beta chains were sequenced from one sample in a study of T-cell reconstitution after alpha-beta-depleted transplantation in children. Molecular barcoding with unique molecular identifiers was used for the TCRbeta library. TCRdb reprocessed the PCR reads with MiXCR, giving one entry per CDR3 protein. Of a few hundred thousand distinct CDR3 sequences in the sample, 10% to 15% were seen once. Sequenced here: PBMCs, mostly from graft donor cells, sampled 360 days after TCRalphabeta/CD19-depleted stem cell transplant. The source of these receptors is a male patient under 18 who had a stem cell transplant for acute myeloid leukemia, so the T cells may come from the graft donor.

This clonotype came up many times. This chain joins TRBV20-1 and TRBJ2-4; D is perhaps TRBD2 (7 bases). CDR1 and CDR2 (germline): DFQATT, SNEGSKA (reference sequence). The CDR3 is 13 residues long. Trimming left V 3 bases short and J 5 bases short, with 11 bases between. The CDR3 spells CSASPGGQNIQYF. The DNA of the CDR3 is TGCAGTGCTAGTCCGGGGGGCCAAAACATTCAGTACTTC.

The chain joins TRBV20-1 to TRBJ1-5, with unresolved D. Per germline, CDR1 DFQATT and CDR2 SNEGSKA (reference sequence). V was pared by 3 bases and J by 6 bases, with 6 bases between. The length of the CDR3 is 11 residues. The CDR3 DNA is TGCAGTGCTAGCGGCAGTCAGCCCCAGCATTTT. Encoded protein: CSASGSQPQHF.

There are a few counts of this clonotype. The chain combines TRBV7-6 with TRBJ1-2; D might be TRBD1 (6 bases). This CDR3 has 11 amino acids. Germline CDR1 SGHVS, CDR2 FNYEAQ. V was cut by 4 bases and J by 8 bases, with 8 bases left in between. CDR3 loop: CASSSGEGYTF. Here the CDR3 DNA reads TGTGCCAGCAGCTCAGGGGAGGGCTACACCTTC.

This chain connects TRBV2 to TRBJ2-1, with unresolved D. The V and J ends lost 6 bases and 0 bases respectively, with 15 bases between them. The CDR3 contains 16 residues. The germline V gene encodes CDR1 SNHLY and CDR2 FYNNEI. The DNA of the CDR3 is TGTGCCAGCAGCGTAGCTTGGACGTACTCCTACAATGAGCAGTTCTTC. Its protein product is CASSVAWTYSYNEQFF.

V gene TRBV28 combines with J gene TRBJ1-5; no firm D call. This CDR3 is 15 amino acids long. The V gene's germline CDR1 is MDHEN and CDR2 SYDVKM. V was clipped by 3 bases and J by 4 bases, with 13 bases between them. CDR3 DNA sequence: TGTGCCAGCAGTTTTAGGTCGCAGACTAATCAGCCCCAGCATTTT. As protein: CASSFRSQTNQPQHF.

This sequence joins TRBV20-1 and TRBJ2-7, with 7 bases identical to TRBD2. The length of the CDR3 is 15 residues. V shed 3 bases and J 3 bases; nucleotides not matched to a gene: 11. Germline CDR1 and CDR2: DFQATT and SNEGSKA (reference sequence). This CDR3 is CSASFGRLGGYEQYF. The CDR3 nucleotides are TGCAGTGCTAGTTTCGGGAGGCTTGGGGGCTACGAGCAGTACTTC.

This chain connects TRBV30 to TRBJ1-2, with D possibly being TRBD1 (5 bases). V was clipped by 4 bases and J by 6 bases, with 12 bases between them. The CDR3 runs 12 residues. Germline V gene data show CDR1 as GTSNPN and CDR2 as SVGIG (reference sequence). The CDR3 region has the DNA TGTGCCTGGATCGAGAGGGGACATGGCTACACCTTC. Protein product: CAWIERGHGYTF.

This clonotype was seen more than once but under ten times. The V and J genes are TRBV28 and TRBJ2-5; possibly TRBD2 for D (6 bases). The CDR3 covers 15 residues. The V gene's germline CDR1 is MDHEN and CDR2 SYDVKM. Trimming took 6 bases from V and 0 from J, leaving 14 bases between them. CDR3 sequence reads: CASRLSGKYQETQYF. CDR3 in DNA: TGTGCCAGCAGGCTTAGCGGCAAATACCAAGAGACCCAGTACTTC.

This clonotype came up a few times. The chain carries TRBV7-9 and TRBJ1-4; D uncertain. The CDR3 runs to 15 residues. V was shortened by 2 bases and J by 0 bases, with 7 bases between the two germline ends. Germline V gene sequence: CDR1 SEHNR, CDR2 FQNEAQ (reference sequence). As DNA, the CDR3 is TGTGCCAGCAGCTTACAGCTTGCAACTAATGAAAAACTGTTTTTT. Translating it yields CASSLQLATNEKLFF.

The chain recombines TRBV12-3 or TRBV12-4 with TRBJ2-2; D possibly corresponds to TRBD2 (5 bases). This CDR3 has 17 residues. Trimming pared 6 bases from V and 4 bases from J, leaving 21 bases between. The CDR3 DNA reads TGTGCCAGCAGCCCGAGAGGAGCAGGAGGCTCCACCGGGGAGCTGTTTTTT. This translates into CASSPRGAGGSTGELFF.

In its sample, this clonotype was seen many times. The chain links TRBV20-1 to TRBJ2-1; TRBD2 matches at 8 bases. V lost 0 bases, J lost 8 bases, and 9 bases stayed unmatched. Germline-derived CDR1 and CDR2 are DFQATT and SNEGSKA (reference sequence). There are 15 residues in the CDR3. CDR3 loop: CSARDRAGASDEQFF. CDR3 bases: TGCAGTGCTAGAGATCGAGCGGGAGCCTCCGATGAGCAGTTCTTC.

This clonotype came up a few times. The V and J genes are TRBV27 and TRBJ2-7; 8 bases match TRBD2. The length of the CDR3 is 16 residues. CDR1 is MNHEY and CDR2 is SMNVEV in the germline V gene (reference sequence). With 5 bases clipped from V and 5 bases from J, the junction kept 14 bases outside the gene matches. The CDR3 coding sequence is TGTGCCAGCAGTATTAGCGGGAACTCATTGTCCGACGAGCAGTACTTC. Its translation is CASSISGNSLSDEQYF.

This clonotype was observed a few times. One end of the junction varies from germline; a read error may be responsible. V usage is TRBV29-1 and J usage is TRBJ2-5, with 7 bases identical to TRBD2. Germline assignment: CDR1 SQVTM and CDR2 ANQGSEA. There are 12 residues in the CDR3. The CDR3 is CSVQFQWTRPNF. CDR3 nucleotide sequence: TGCAGCGTTCAGTTCCAATGGACTAGGCCGAACTTC.

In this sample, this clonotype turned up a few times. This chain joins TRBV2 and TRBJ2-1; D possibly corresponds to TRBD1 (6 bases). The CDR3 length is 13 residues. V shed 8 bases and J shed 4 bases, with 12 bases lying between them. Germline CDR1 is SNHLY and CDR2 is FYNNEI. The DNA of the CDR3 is TGTGCCAGCGAGGAGACAGGTTACAATGAGCAGTTCTTC. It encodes CASEETGYNEQFF.

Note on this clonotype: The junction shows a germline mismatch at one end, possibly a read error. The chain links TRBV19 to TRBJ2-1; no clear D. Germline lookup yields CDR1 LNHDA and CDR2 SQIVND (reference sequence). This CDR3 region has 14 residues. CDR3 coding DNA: TGTTCCAGTAGACAACCCACCACCTACAATGAGCAGTTCTTC. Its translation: CSSRQPTTYNEQFF.

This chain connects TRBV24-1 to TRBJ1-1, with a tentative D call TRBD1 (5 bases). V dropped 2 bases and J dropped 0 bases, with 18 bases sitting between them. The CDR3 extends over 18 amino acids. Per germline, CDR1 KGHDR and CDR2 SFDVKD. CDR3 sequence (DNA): TGTGCCACCAGTGATTGTTCGGGGGGAAAGGCGTTGAACACTGAAGCTTTCTTT. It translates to CATSDCSGGKALNTEAFF.